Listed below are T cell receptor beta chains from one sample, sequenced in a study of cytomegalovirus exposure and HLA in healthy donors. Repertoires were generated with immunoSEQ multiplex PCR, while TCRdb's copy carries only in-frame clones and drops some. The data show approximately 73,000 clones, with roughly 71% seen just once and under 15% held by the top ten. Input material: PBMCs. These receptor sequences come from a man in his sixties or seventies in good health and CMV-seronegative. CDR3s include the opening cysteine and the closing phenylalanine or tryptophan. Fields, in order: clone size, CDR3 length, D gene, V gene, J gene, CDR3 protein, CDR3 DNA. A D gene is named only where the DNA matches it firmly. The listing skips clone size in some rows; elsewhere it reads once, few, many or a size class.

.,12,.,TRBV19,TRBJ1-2,CASSRGAGGYTF,TGTGCCAGTAGCCGGGGGGCTGGTGGCTACACCTTC
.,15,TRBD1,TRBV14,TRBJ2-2,CASSRTTGFTGELFF,TGTGCCAGCAGCCGGACGACAGGGTTCACCGGGGAGCTGTTTTTT
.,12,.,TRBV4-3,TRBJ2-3,CASSDYTDTQYF,TGCGCCAGCAGCGACTACACAGATACGCAGTATTTT
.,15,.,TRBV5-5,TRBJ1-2,CASSLASGPAYGYTF,TGTGCCAGCAGCTTGGCCAGTGGTCCCGCCTATGGCTACACCTTC
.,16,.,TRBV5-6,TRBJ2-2,CASSPGTLPGTGELFF,TGTGCCAGCAGCCCAGGGACTCTCCCGGGCACCGGGGAGCTGTTTTTT
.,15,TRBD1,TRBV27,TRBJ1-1,CASRTLGGAGTEAFF,TGTGCCAGCAGAACTTTAGGGGGCGCGGGCACTGAAGCTTTCTTT
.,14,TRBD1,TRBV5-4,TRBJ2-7,CASSPGQGPYEQYF,TGTGCCAGCAGCCCCGGACAGGGACCCTACGAGCAGTACTTC
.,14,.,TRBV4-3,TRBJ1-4,CASSQGQVNEKLFF,TGCGCCAGCAGCCAAGGGCAGGTTAATGAAAAACTGTTTTTT
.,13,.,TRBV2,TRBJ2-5,CASSPRPTVSKYF,TGTGCCAGCAGTCCCCGCCCGACTGTCTCAAAGTACTTC
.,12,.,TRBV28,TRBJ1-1,CASSPGGGEAFF,TGTGCCAGCAGCCCTGGGGGCGGTGAAGCTTTCTTT
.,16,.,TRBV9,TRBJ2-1,CASSVNGLSGYNEQFF,TGTGCCAGCAGCGTAAACGGGTTGAGTGGGTACAATGAGCAGTTCTTC
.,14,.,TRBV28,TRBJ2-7,CASRAMTGTYEQYF,TGTGCCAGCAGGGCAATGACGGGGACCTACGAGCAGTACTTC
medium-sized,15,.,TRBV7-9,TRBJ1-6,CASSLGGHPNSPLHF,TGTGCCAGCAGCTTAGGTGGACACCCGAATTCACCCCTCCACTTT
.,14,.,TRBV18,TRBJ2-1,CASSPPAENNEQFF,TGTGCCAGCTCACCACCTGCGGAAAACAATGAGCAGTTCTTC
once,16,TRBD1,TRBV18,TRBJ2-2,CASSPNTGVATGELFF,TGTGCCAGCTCACCAAACACAGGGGTTGCCACCGGGGAGCTGTTTTTT
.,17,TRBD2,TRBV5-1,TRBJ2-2,CASSLGPSGSSPGELFF,TGCGCCAGCAGCTTGGGTCCTAGCGGGAGTAGTCCCGGGGAGCTGTTTTTT
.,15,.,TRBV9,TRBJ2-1,CASSVVGSSYNEQFF,TGTGCCAGCAGCGTGGTCGGGAGCTCCTACAATGAGCAGTTCTTC
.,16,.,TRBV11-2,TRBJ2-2,CASSLSGTLATGELFF,TGTGCCAGCAGCCTTAGTGGGACACTGGCCACCGGGGAGCTGTTTTTT
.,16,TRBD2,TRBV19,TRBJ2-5,CASTRGLAGAMETQYF,TGTGCCAGTACCAGAGGCCTAGCGGGAGCAATGGAGACCCAGTACTTC
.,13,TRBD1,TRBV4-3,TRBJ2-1,CASSQVLRGPQFF,TGCGCCAGCAGCCAAGTTCTGAGGGGGCCGCAGTTCTTC
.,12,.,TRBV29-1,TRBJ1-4,CSVVGANEKLFF,TGCAGCGTTGTAGGGGCTAATGAAAAACTGTTTTTT
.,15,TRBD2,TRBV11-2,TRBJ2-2,CASSPFWSGSGELFF,TGTGCCAGCAGCCCCTTTTGGAGCGGGAGTGGGGAGCTGTTTTTT
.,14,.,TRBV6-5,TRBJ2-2,CASRQGPSAGELFF,TGTGCCAGCAGACAGGGACCCTCGGCCGGGGAGCTGTTTTTT
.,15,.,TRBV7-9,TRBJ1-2,CASSLVAGEKDGYTF,TGTGCCAGCAGCTTAGTGGCAGGGGAGAAGGATGGCTACACCTTC
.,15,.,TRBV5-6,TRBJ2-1,CASSPAGASYNEQFF,TGTGCCAGCAGCCCGGCTGGGGCTTCCTACAATGAGCAGTTCTTC
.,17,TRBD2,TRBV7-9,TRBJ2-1,CASSPGLAGANSNEQFF,TGTGCCAGCAGCCCGGGACTAGCGGGAGCCAACTCTAATGAGCAGTTCTTC
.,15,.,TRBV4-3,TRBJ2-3,CASSQERHLTDTQYF,TGCGCCAGCAGCCAAGAGCGGCACCTCACAGATACGCAGTATTTT
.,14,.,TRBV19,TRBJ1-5,CASSIPGADQPQHF,TGTGCCAGTAGTATCCCAGGGGCCGATCAGCCCCAGCATTTT
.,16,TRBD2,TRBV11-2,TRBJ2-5,CASSFLLAGGKETQYF,TGTGCCAGCAGCTTTCTTCTAGCGGGGGGAAAAGAGACCCAGTACTTC
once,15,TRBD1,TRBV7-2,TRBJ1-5,CASSKRTGGEQPQHF,TGTGCCAGCAGCAAAAGGACAGGGGGAGAGCAGCCCCAGCATTTT
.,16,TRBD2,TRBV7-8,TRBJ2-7,CASSLDGGLAGYEQYF,TGTGCCAGCAGCTTAGACGGGGGCCTAGCGGGTTACGAGCAGTACTTC
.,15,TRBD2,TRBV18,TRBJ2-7,CASSPPSGGTYEQYF,TGTGCCAGCTCACCACCTAGCGGGGGGACCTACGAGCAGTACTTC
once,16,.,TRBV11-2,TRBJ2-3,CASSDSLAALTDTQYF,TGTGCCAGCAGCGACTCCTTAGCGGCCCTCACAGATACGCAGTATTTT
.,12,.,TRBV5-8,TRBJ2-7,CASSLGAYEQYF,TGTGCCAGCAGCTTGGGAGCTTACGAGCAGTACTTC
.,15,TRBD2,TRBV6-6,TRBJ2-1,CASSYSGRGGNEQFF,TGTGCCAGCAGTTACTCTGGCCGGGGGGGGAATGAGCAGTTCTTC